These 16 T cell receptor beta chains were sequenced from one sample in a study of T-cell memory formation after mild COVID-19. TCRdb reprocessed the 5' RACE reads with MiXCR, giving one entry per CDR3 protein. The repertoire has about 430,000 distinct CDR3 sequences, roughly 26% of them found once; the top ten carry 8.8%. The sequenced material came from PBMCs or a T cell subset sorted from them (not recorded which). These receptors all stem from an adult woman who had mild COVID-19 (a few samples of this study predate the infection). Cell type and time point are not known.

The chain recombines TRBV4-1 with TRBJ1-1, with D possibly being TRBD1 (5 bases). Trimming took 0 bases from V and 4 from J, leaving 12 bases between them. The CDR3 sequence is 15 residues long. CDR1 MGHRA and CDR2 YSYEKL come from the germline V gene. The CDR3 nucleotides read TGCGCCAGCAGCCAAGATATAGGGGCCCTCACTGAAGCTTTCTTT. Protein: CASSQDIGALTEAFF.

The genes are TRBV20-1 and TRBJ2-1; 10 bases are shared with TRBD2. CDR1 and CDR2 from the germline V gene are DFQATT and SNEGSKA (reference sequence). Trimming at V came to 0 bases and at J to 6 bases, leaving 8 bases not matched to a gene. CDR3 length: 16 amino acids. The DNA of the CDR3 is TGCAGTGCTAGAGAGGTTCTAGCGGGGGTAGGCAATGAGCAGTTCTTC. This encodes CSAREVLAGVGNEQFF.

The table lists this clonotype with a count of one. The DNA of the CDR3 is TGTGCCAGCAGTTTCTTAGGACTAGCGTTGGAGACCCAGTACTTC. Its translation is CASSFLGLALETQYF. This rearrangement joins TRBV12-3 or TRBV12-4 to TRBJ2-5; TRBD2 matches at 9 bases. CDR3 size: 15 residues. Trimming cost V 3 bases and J 5 bases; bases outside gene matches: 7.

The V gene is TRBV6-5, the J gene TRBJ1-1, with 8 positions matching TRBD1. This CDR3 is built from 12 residues. Unmatched junction bases numbered 3, after V lost 2 bases and J lost 10 bases. Germline loops: CDR1 MNHEY, CDR2 SVGAGI. The DNA for the CDR3 is TGTGCCAGCAGTTACCAGGGGGCACGAGCTTTCTTT. Translation gives CASSYQGARAFF.

This chain connects TRBV7-7 to TRBJ2-7; 10 bases are a match to TRBD2. This CDR3 has 15 residues. The ends lost 5 bases at V and 2 bases at J; junction bases unmatched: 6. Germline loops: CDR1 SSHAT, CDR2 FNYEAQ (reference sequence). The CDR3 DNA sequence: TGTGCCAGCAGCGGTAGCGGGGGGTATACCTACGAGCAGTACTTC. This translates into CASSGSGGYTYEQYF.

V is TRBV11-3 and J is TRBJ1-2; D is uncertain. The ends were cut back, 3 bases at V and 7 bases at J, with 15 bases in the middle. The CDR3 length is 14 residues. CDR1 and CDR2 (germline): SGHNT, YENEEA. The CDR3 DNA is TGTGCCAGCAGCTTTCCGGGCGACCCATCTGGCTACACCTTC. Its translation: CASSFPGDPSGYTF.

This chain links TRBV6-2 or TRBV6-3 with TRBJ2-7; D call uncertain. This CDR3 region has 12 residues. The ends were cut back, 0 bases at V and 2 bases at J, with 2 bases in the middle. Germline values: CDR1 MNHEY, CDR2 SVGEGT. For the CDR3, the DNA is TGTGCCAGCAGTTACTCGACCTACGAGCAGTACTTC. It encodes CASSYSTYEQYF.

This clonotype was counted only a few times. This chain uses TRBV20-1 with TRBJ2-3, with TRBD2 identical over 8 bases. V lost 6 bases and J lost 2; bases outside the gene matches: 13. Germline CDR1 reads DFQATT; CDR2 reads SNEGSKA (reference sequence). The CDR3 totals 16 residues. CDR3 DNA sequence: TGCAGTGCCCCCGGCGGAGCGGGGGCCCTCACAGATACGCAGTATTTT. Translated, it gives CSAPGGAGALTDTQYF.

This clonotype was counted between two and nine times. The rearrangement uses TRBV24-1 and TRBJ2-2; D is uncertain. Germline CDR1 is KGHDR and CDR2 is SFDVKD. The CDR3 runs 13 residues. V was pared by 9 bases and J by 9 bases, with 16 bases between. CDR3 in amino acids: CATLEPTKRELFF. Written as DNA, the CDR3 is TGTGCCACCCTCGAACCGACCAAAAGGGAGCTGTTTTTT.

The chain joins TRBV9 to TRBJ1-3; D call uncertain. The CDR3 covers 16 residues. Trimming stripped 0 bases from V and 0 bases from J, with 10 bases between. Germline assignment: CDR1 SGDLS and CDR2 YYNGEE. The CDR3 loop reads CASSVAGSNSGNTIYF. DNA of the CDR3: TGTGCCAGCAGCGTAGCGGGCAGCAACTCTGGAAACACCATATATTTT.

This clonotype was observed a handful of times. The chain recombines TRBV5-6 with TRBJ2-1; tentative D call: TRBD2 (6 bases). V lost 7 bases, J lost 9 bases, and 17 bases lay in between. This CDR3 comprises 13 residues. Germline lookup yields CDR1 SGHDT and CDR2 YYEEEE. CDR3 sequence: CASDIFLGGEQFF. The CDR3 coding sequence is TGTGCCAGCGACATATTCCTGGGGGGTGAGCAGTTCTTC.

This clonotype was seen once. The rearrangement joins TRBV5-5 to TRBJ1-1, with 7 nucleotides matching TRBD1. The V segment lost 5 bases and the J segment 11 bases; nucleotides outside the gene matches: 12. The CDR3 has 13 amino acids. Germline-derived CDR1 and CDR2 are SGHKS and YYEKEE (reference sequence). This CDR3 reads CASRSRGTSGAFF. The CDR3 nucleotides read TGTGCCAGCAGAAGCAGGGGGACAAGCGGGGCTTTCTTT.

The count of this clonotype is one. The chain is built from TRBV6-5 and TRBJ1-2, with a weak D call TRBD1 (5 bases). The germline V gene encodes CDR1 MNHEY and CDR2 SVGAGI. The ends were cut back, 6 bases at V and 6 bases at J, with 14 bases in the middle. The CDR3 sequence is 13 residues long. This CDR3 is CASRGGQLNGYTF. DNA for the CDR3: TGTGCCAGCAGGGGCGGACAACTCAATGGCTACACCTTC.

This chain uses TRBV4-3 with TRBJ1-4; a possible D gene is TRBD1 (6 bases). The CDR3 length is 16 residues. Trimming removed 4 bases from V and 3 bases from J, with 15 bases in between. CDR1 and CDR2 (germline): LGHNA, YSLEER. The CDR3 region has the DNA TGCGCCAGCAGCCCAAAGTCGGACAGACCTAATGAAAAACTGTTTTTT. It encodes CASSPKSDRPNEKLFF.

This rearrangement joins TRBV30 to TRBJ1-2; D gene ambiguous. Germline V gene data show CDR1 as GTSNPN and CDR2 as SVGIG (reference sequence). Trimming removed 1 base from V and 3 bases from J, with 9 bases in between. CDR3 length: 13 amino acids. CDR3 amino acids: CAWSGLHYYGYTF. The CDR3 DNA sequence: TGTGCCTGGAGTGGATTACACTACTATGGCTACACCTTC.

The sample holds a few counts of this clonotype. The V and J genes are TRBV29-1 and TRBJ2-3, with 11 bases matching TRBD2. V gave up 3 bases and J gave up 7 bases; unmatched junction bases: 9. Germline V CDR1 and CDR2: SQVTM, ANQGSEA. The length of the CDR3 is 15 residues. The CDR3 sequence is CSVDEVGTSGNTQYF. The CDR3 DNA follows: TGCAGCGTTGATGAAGTGGGGACTAGCGGCAATACGCAGTATTTT.